This T cell receptor beta chain was obtained from a study of vaccination and CD4 T cells after COVID-19. Study background: Cultures acting as controls obtained a CEFX pool, an HIV-1 Nef pool, or no peptide.

Treatment in this sample: approximately 11-day PBMC culture with coronavirus spike peptide pools or control peptides (ViraFEST assay). Prior to the COVID-19 pandemic (2011-2018), the unexposed donor's CD4+ T cells were collected. Broader study findings: Convalescent patients' median share of reactive clones seen only post-vaccination was approximately 85%. Convalescent patients' vaccine-specific clones were spike mono-reactive in 304 of 307 cases.

With the Oncomine TCR Beta short-read assay, DNA from cultured CD4+ T cells was sequenced. TCRdb recomputed calls from the PCR reads with MiXCR, one row per CDR3 protein. The sample carries some 9,100 distinct CDR3 sequences, 40% to 55% recorded once. V lost 6 bases to trimming and J lost 5 bases; unmatched junction nucleotides: 3. The CDR3 is 14 amino acids. Germline assignment: CDR1 MNHNS and CDR2 SASEGT. For this clonotype: What it binds is unknown.

The specimen sequenced was CD4+ T cells from blood, cultured in vitro. The chain is built from TRBV6-1 and TRBJ1-6; 8 nucleotides align to TRBD1. This clonotype was obtained from a human donor in good health. The CDR3 is CASRKGQDNSPLHF. CDR3 nucleotide sequence: TGTGCCAGCAGGAAGGGACAGGATAATTCACCCCTCCACTTT.